Included here is one T cell receptor (beta chain) sequence, with context. The sample originates from a study of blood T cell repertoires in COVID-19. The CDR3 spans 14 residues. V dropped 3 bases and J dropped 5 bases, with 14 bases sitting between them. The V gene's germline CDR1 is SGHDT and CDR2 YYEEEE. Sequencing used immunoSEQ multiplex PCR; TCRdb keeps in-frame clones, though not all of them. Found here are about 160,000 clones, 82% of them singletons; the top ten hold roughly 15%. This TCR was sampled from a human donor with acute or convalescent COVID-19. The donor label of this sample is uncertain. The sample was peripheral blood. The chain employs TRBV5-6 and TRBJ2-5; tentative D call: TRBD2 (5 bases). Here the CDR3 DNA reads TGTGCCAGCAGCTCCCCTACCCGAGGGGAGACCCAGTACTTC. It specifies CASSSPTRGETQYF.